This TCR beta chain appears in the sequencing data of a study of patients and donors after allogeneic stem cell transplantation. This clonotype was recorded a few times. MiXCR, run by TCRdb on the RT-PCR reads, gives a single entry per CDR3 protein. The table has approximately 160,000 distinct CDR3 sequences, about 32% seen once. The TCR comes from a human donor who was either an allogeneic HSCT recipient or a stem cell or donor lymphocyte infusion donor (not recorded which). It is not recorded whose cells these are; they may come from a transplant donor. The sample taken for sequencing was blood, either unsorted or a sorted T cell fraction (not recorded which).

The CDR3 DNA reads TGTGCCAGCAGCGTAATCCCAGCCAGCACAGATACGCAGTATTTT. Its translation is CASSVIPASTDTQYF. The chain combines TRBV9 with TRBJ2-3; D not certain. This CDR3 is 15 amino acids long. The V gene's germline CDR1 is SGDLS and CDR2 YYNGEE. V gave up 1 base and J gave up 0 bases, with 9 bases separating them.